The clone carrying this T cell receptor beta chain has more than one count but fewer than ten. Time point specified: cycle 4 day 1 (C4D1), after less than 7 weeks of nivolumab. All trial patients relapsed after autologous stem cell transplantation. The sample comes from a study of PD-1 blockade in classical Hodgkin lymphoma. Trimming removed 6 bases at V and 6 bases at J, with 9 bases between. CDR1 is MDHEN, CDR2 SYDVKM, per germline. CDR3 length equals 11 residues. Using immunoSEQ multiplex PCR, the repertoire was profiled, and TCRdb retains in-frame clones only, with some absent. The sample consists of tens of thousands of clones, 77% of them appearing once.

The chain recombines TRBV28 with TRBJ2-7; D ambiguous. The sequences come from peripheral blood mononuclear cells (PBMCs), collected before the fourth cycle of nivolumab. The source of this sequence is a human donor with classical Hodgkin lymphoma. The CDR3 nucleotides read TGTGCCAGCAGAAAATGGGGCGAGCAGTACTTC. It is translated as CASRKWGEQYF.